The next 27 T cell receptor beta chains were all read from a single sample in a study of cytomegalovirus exposure and HLA in healthy donors. The PCR ran on 60 Vbeta and 13 Jbeta primers. Produced via immunoSEQ multiplex PCR; TCRdb's table is partial and in-frame only. The sample has more than 65,000 clones, roughly three quarters seen once; the top ten hold just over 3%. The specimen was PBMCs. The source of these receptors is a man aged 40-55 years in good health and CMV-seronegative.

V and J are TRBV7-2 and TRBJ2-5; D remains unclear. The DNA matches TRBJ2-7 better at its end, which makes the J call doubtful. Germline CDR1 SGHTA, CDR2 FQGNSA. The CDR3 loop spans 12 amino acids. The CDR3 nucleotides read TGTGCCAGCAGCCACCGCGTGAACGAGCAGTACTTC. As protein: CASSHRVNEQYF.

This clone showed up just a few times. The V and J genes are TRBV7-9 and TRBJ1-2; 10 nucleotides align to TRBD1. CDR3 length equals 14 residues. Germline V gene sequence: CDR1 SEHNR, CDR2 FQNEAQ (reference sequence). Trimming at V came to 2 bases and at J to 8 bases, leaving 5 bases not matched to a gene. The CDR3 region is CASSLSGTGEGYTF. In DNA form, the CDR3 reads TGTGCCAGCAGCTTATCCGGGACAGGGGAGGGCTACACCTTC.

The gene calls are TRBV5-1 and TRBJ2-1; TRBD1 agrees at 8 bases. Germline CDR1 reads SGHRS; CDR2 reads YFSETQ. CDR3 size: 16 residues. V was clipped by 5 bases and J by 0 bases; unmatched bases: 7. The CDR3 nucleotides read TGCGCCAGCAGTTCGACAGGGGTGGGCTCCTACAATGAGCAGTTCTTC. Encoded protein: CASSSTGVGSYNEQFF.

The chain employs TRBV9 and TRBJ2-1; 7 bases fit TRBD2. Per the germline V gene, CDR1 is SGDLS and CDR2 is YYNGEE. The V gene end was trimmed by 1 base and the J gene end by 6 bases; junction bases not matched to a gene: 1. CDR3 size: 13 residues. The CDR3 loop is CASSVTGGNEQFF. CDR3 DNA sequence: TGTGCCAGCAGCGTAACGGGGGGCAATGAGCAGTTCTTC.

J is TRBJ1-4 and V is TRBV7-9; D remains ambiguous. V was cut by 6 bases and J by 8 bases, with 22 bases left in between. This CDR3 comprises 16 residues. Germline lookup yields CDR1 SEHNR and CDR2 FQNEAQ (reference sequence). The DNA of the CDR3 is TGTGCCAGCAGTATAATTCCGGGAGGGAAGAGGGAAAAACTGTTTTTT. Translating gives CASSIIPGGKREKLFF.

This rearrangement joins TRBV6-6 to TRBJ1-1, with 10 bases identical to TRBD1. The CDR3 length is 13 residues. V was pared by 7 bases and J by 4 bases, with 3 bases of the junction left unmatched. Looked up from germline, CDR1 is MNHNY and CDR2 is SVGAGI (reference sequence). The CDR3 is CASNGQGVTEAFF. The CDR3 DNA reads TGTGCCAGCAATGGACAGGGGGTCACTGAAGCTTTCTTT.

CDR3 nucleotide sequence: TGCGCCAGCAGCCAACAAGGATTGGGGGCACCAGATACGCAGTATTTT. It codes for CASSQQGLGAPDTQYF. The V gene is TRBV4-1, the J gene TRBJ2-3; possible D gene TRBD1, 6 bases. Germline-derived CDR1 and CDR2 are MGHRA and YSYEKL. Between the trimmed V and J ends, which lost 2 bases and 4 bases, there was a span of 16 bases. The length of the CDR3 is 16 residues.

As regards this clone: The junction departs from the called germline gene at one end, perhaps through a read error. This chain links TRBV7-9 with TRBJ2-7, with D perhaps TRBD1 (5 bases). Per germline, CDR1 SEHNR and CDR2 FQNEAQ (reference sequence). This CDR3 has 12 residues. The CDR3 protein is CSSSQGRGEQYF. The CDR3 region has the DNA TGTTCCAGCAGCCAGGGTAGAGGTGAGCAGTACTTC.

The chain joins TRBV27 to TRBJ2-3; 9 nucleotides agree with TRBD1. Germline loops: CDR1 MNHEY, CDR2 SMNVEV (reference sequence). This CDR3 contains 15 residues. The trim removed 6 bases at V and 11 bases at J, leaving 15 bases unmatched. The CDR3 nucleotides are TGTGCCAGCAGACAAACCGGGACAGGGCTTTCAGGGCAGTATTTT. Its translation: CASRQTGTGLSGQYF.

V and J are TRBV4-1 and TRBJ2-5; TRBD2 matches at 8 bases. The J call is in doubt because the DNA end fits TRBJ2-7 better. The CDR3 contains 16 residues. Germline V gene lookup returns CDR1 MGHRA and CDR2 YSYEKL. CDR3 DNA: TGCGCCAGCAGCCGAGATTCGGGCGGGGGGACCTACGAGCAGTACTTC. It translates to CASSRDSGGGTYEQYF.

A word on this clone: This sample also contains other DNA sequences that code for the same CDR3. For the CDR3, the DNA is TGTGCCAGCAGCCCTTCCGGGAGGACCGAGAATCAGCCCCAGCATTTT. The encoded protein is CASSPSGRTENQPQHF. The chain combines TRBV9 with TRBJ1-5; no firm D call. The CDR3 loop spans 16 amino acids. Trimming took off 4 bases at V and 4 bases at J, with 18 bases between the two ends. Germline CDR1 reads SGDLS; CDR2 reads YYNGEE.

The chain has TRBV5-4 and TRBJ2-3, with 7 bases identical to TRBD2. V lost 3 bases and J lost 0; bases outside the gene matches: 13. The germline CDR1 and CDR2 sequences are SGHNT and YYREEE (reference sequence). The CDR3 covers 18 residues. CDR3 loop: CASSWGGGPTPSTDTQYF. CDR3 nucleotides: TGTGCCAGCAGCTGGGGCGGGGGTCCAACTCCTAGCACAGATACGCAGTATTTT.

This clone is labeled as medium-sized. The chain combines TRBV2 with TRBJ1-1; 7 nucleotides align to TRBD1. The CDR3 contains 16 residues. CDR1 and CDR2 from the germline V gene are SNHLY and FYNNEI. J was trimmed by 5 bases and V by 8 bases; bases with no gene match: 17. The CDR3 spells CASCAGSLTGFTEAFF. The CDR3 nucleotides read TGTGCCAGCTGTGCGGGAAGCCTGACAGGGTTTACTGAAGCTTTCTTT.

The chain recombines TRBV5-1 with TRBJ1-2; D is perhaps TRBD1 (5 bases). The CDR3 sequence is 15 residues long. The V gene lost 4 bases and the J gene lost 0 bases, with 13 bases spanning the gap. From germline, CDR1 is SGHRS and CDR2 YFSETQ. The CDR3 loop is CASSVSGEPNYGYTF. CDR3 sequence (DNA): TGCGCCAGCAGCGTGTCGGGGGAACCTAACTATGGCTACACCTTC.

The rearrangement joins TRBV5-4 to TRBJ2-5; a possible D gene is TRBD1 (5 bases). The DNA end is a closer match to TRBJ2-7, so the J assignment may be wrong. The CDR3 totals 12 residues. Germline lookup yields CDR1 SGHNT and CDR2 YYREEE (reference sequence). The CDR3 nucleotides are TGTGCCAGCAGCGCTAGGGGTCACGAGCAGTACTTC. This codes for CASSARGHEQYF.

Only a few counts were recorded for this clone. This rearrangement joins TRBV4-1 to TRBJ2-5; TRBD2 aligns across 7 bases. With 3 bases clipped from V and 1 base from J, the junction kept 5 bases outside the gene matches. Germline lookup yields CDR1 MGHRA and CDR2 YSYEKL. The CDR3 has 15 amino acids. The CDR3 nucleotides are TGCGCCAGCAGCCAGCTTACGGGGGGCCAAGAGACCCAGTACTTC. Translation: CASSQLTGGQETQYF.

This chain uses TRBV6-4 with TRBJ1-1, with 7 bases lining up with TRBD1. V trimming: 5 bases; J trimming: 0 bases; junction bases outside the gene matches: 6. CDR1 and CDR2 (germline): MRHNA, SNTAGT. The CDR3 length is 15 residues. In nucleotides, the CDR3 is TGTGCCAGCAGTCCGGACAGGACCATGAACACTGAAGCTTTCTTT. This translates into CASSPDRTMNTEAFF.

The chain has TRBV7-8 and TRBJ2-1; D is undetermined. The germline V gene encodes CDR1 SGHVS and CDR2 FQNEAQ. Trimming removed 3 bases from V and 6 bases from J, with 6 bases in between. This CDR3 contains 12 residues. The CDR3 reads CASSLAFNEQFF. The CDR3 DNA reads TGTGCCAGCAGCTTGGCCTTCAATGAGCAGTTCTTC.

This chain links TRBV29-1 with TRBJ2-7; 7 bases align to TRBD1. The germline V gene has CDR1 SQVTM and CDR2 ANQGSEA. CDR3 length equals 13 residues. Trimming took 7 bases from V and 4 from J; bases not matched to a gene: 10. CDR3 region: CSAGRGGLYEQYF. The CDR3 DNA sequence: TGCAGCGCCGGTCGAGGGGGCCTGTACGAGCAGTACTTC.

The chain couples TRBV30 to TRBJ1-1, with D unresolved. V lost 6 bases to trimming and J lost 0 bases, with 8 bases between them. Germline values: CDR1 GTSNPN, CDR2 SVGIG (reference sequence). This CDR3 is built from 12 residues. CDR3 in DNA: TGTGCCTGTCCAGGCTTGAACACTGAAGCTTTCTTT. It specifies CACPGLNTEAFF.

V and J are TRBV19 and TRBJ1-6; no firm D call. CDR3 size: 15 residues. V lost 3 bases, J lost 0 bases, and 6 bases lay in between. Germline-derived CDR1 and CDR2 are LNHDA and SQIVND (reference sequence). As DNA, the CDR3 is TGTGCCAGTAGTATGGGGAGCTCCTATAATTCACCCCTCCACTTT. Translated, it gives CASSMGSSYNSPLHF.

The chain employs TRBV4-2 and TRBJ2-7; no definite D call. The CDR3 runs to 15 residues. CDR1 is LGHNA and CDR2 is YNFKEQ in the germline V gene. Trimming pared 0 bases from V and 7 bases from J, leaving 16 bases between. The CDR3: CASSQDKAVLSEQYF. In DNA, the CDR3 is TGTGCCAGCAGCCAAGATAAGGCTGTACTAAGTGAGCAGTACTTC.

The CDR3 DNA reads as TGTGCCAGTAGTATAGAGAGGGCGGAGACCCAGTACTTC. Its protein product is CASSIERAETQYF. The chain combines TRBV19 with TRBJ2-5; a possible D gene is TRBD2 (5 bases). CDR3 length: 13 amino acids. V gave up 0 bases and J gave up 5 bases, with 7 bases separating them. CDR1 LNHDA and CDR2 SQIVND come from the germline V gene (reference sequence).

The CDR3 loop reads CASSFLNSNQPQHF. CDR3 coding DNA: TGTGCCAGCAGTTTCCTTAATAGCAATCAGCCCCAGCATTTT. The chain has TRBV28 and TRBJ1-5; no firm D call. Germline assignment: CDR1 MDHEN and CDR2 SYDVKM. The ends were cut back, 3 bases at V and 0 bases at J, with 6 bases in the middle. The length of the CDR3 is 14 residues.

The chain has TRBV5-4 and TRBJ2-1; 9 bases are shared with TRBD2. Germline CDR1 SGHNT, CDR2 YYREEE (reference sequence). The CDR3 contains 15 residues. The V and J ends lost 0 bases and 5 bases, in that order; junction bases with no gene match: 3. The CDR3 DNA reads TGTGCCAGCAGCTTGGGGCTAGCGGGGAACAATGAGCAGTTCTTC. It translates to CASSLGLAGNNEQFF.

The chain joins TRBV19 to TRBJ1-2; no definite D call. The V and J ends lost 3 bases and 3 bases respectively, with 8 bases between them. The CDR3 loop spans 13 amino acids. The germline V gene encodes CDR1 LNHDA and CDR2 SQIVND (reference sequence). The CDR3 sequence is CASSIVPDYGYTF. The CDR3 nucleotides read TGTGCCAGTAGTATTGTGCCAGACTATGGCTACACCTTC.

The chain links TRBV4-1 to TRBJ2-7; TRBD2 is a possible D gene (6 bases). Trimming removed 4 bases at V and 3 bases at J, with 19 bases between. The germline V gene encodes CDR1 MGHRA and CDR2 YSYEKL. The length of the CDR3 is 16 residues. The CDR3 DNA is TGCGCCAGCAGCCCGGGAGTTTCTCGATTGAACTACGAGCAGTACTTC. It codes for CASSPGVSRLNYEQYF.